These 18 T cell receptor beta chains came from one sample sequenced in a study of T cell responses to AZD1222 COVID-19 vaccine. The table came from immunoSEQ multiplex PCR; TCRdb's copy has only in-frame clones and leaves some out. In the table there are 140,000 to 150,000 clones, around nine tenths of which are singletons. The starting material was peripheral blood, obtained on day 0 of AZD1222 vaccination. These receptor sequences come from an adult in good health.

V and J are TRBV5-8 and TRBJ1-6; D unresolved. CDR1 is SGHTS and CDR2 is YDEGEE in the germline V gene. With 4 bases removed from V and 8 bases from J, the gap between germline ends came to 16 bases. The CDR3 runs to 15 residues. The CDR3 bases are TGTGCCAGCAGCCTTGGCCTGAGGGAGGATTCACCCCTCCACTTT. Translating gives CASSLGLREDSPLHF.

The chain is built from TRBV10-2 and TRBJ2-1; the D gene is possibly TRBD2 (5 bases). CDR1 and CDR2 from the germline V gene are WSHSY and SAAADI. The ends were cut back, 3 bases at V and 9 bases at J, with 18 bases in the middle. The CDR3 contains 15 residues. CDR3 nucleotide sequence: TGCGCCAGCAGTGAAACTGGGGTTATAGCGTTTGAGCAGTTCTTC. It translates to CASSETGVIAFEQFF.

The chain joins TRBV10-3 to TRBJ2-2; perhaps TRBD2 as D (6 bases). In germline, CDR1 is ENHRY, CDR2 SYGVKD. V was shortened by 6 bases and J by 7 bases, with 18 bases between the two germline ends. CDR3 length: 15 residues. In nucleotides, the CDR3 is TGTGCCATCAGCAACTTCCGGGAGAATGGCGGGGAGCTGTTTTTT. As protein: CAISNFRENGGELFF.

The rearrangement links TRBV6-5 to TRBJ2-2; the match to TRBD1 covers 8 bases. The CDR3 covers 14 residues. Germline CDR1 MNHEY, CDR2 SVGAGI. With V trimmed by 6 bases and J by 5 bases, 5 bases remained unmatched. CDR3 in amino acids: CASRWDRLTGELFF. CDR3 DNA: TGTGCCAGCAGGTGGGACAGGTTGACCGGGGAGCTGTTTTTT.

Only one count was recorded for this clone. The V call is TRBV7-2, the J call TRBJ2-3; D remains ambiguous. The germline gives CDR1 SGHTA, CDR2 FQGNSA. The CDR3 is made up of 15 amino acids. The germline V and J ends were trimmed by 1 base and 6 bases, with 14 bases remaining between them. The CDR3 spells CASSLGFGPADTQYF. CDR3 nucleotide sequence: TGTGCCAGCAGCTTAGGTTTCGGCCCCGCGGATACGCAGTATTTT.

This CDR3 reads CASSSGQPNYGYTF. In DNA, the CDR3 is TGCGCCAGCAGTTCGGGACAGCCTAACTATGGCTACACCTTC. The chain links TRBV5-1 to TRBJ1-2, with TRBD1 matching 7 bases. After removal of 5 bases from V and 0 bases from J, the junction contained 4 bases not matched to a gene. CDR1 is SGHRS, CDR2 YFSETQ, per germline. The CDR3 runs 14 residues.

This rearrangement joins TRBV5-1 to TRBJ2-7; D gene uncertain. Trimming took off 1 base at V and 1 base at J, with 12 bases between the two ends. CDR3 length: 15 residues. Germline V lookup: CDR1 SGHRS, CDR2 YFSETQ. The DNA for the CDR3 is TGCGCCAGCAGCTTGAGGGTACAAACATCCTACGAGCAGTACTTC. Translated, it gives CASSLRVQTSYEQYF.

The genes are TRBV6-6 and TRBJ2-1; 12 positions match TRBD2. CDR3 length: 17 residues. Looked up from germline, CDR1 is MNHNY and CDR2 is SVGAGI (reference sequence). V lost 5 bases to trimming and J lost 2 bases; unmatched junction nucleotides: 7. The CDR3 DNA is TGTGCCAGCAGTCTCCGAGGGACTAGCGGGCCCTACAATGAGCAGTTCTTC. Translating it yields CASSLRGTSGPYNEQFF.

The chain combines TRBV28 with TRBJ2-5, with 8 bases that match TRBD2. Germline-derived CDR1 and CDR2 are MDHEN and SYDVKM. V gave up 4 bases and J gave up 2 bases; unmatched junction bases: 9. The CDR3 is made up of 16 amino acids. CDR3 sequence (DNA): TGTGCCAGCAGTTCCCCTCGGGGGGGGATACAAGAGACCCAGTACTTC. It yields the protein CASSSPRGGIQETQYF.

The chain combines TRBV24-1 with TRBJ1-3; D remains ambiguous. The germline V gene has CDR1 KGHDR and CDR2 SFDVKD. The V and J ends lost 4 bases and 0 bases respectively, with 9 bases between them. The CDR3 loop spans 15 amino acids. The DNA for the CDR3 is TGTGCCACCAGTGACCCGGTTAGCTCTGGAAACACCATATATTTT. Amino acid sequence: CATSDPVSSGNTIYF.

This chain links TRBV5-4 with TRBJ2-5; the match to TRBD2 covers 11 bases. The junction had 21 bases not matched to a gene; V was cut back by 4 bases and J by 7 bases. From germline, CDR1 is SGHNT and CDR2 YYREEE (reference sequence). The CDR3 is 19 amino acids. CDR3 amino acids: CASSPGVTSGIGEEATQYF. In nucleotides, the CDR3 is TGTGCCAGCAGCCCTGGCGTGACTAGCGGGATTGGAGAGGAAGCGACCCAGTACTTC.

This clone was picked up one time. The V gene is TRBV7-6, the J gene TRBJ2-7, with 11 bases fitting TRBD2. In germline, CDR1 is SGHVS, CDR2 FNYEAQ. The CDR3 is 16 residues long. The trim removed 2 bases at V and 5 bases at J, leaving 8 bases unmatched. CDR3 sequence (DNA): TGTGCCAGCAGCTTAACTAGCGGGAGTGCAAAGGACGAGCAGTACTTC. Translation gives CASSLTSGSAKDEQYF.

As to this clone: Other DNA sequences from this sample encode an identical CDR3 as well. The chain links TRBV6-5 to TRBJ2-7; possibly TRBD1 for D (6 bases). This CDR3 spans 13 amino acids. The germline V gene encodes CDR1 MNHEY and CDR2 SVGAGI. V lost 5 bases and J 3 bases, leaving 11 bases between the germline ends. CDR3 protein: CASSRGQSYEQYF. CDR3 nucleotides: TGTGCCAGCAGTCGAGGACAGAGCTACGAGCAGTACTTC.

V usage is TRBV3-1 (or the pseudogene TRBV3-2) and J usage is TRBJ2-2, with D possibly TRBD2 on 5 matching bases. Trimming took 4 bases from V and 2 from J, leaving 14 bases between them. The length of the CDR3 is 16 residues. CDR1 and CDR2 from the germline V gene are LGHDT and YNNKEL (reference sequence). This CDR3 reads CASSRGVASNTGELFF. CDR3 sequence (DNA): TGTGCCAGCAGCCGCGGAGTGGCTAGCAACACCGGGGAGCTGTTTTTT.

As DNA, the CDR3 is TGCGCCAGCAGCCAACAACCTAGCGGGAGGGCCCAGCATGAGCAGTTCTTC. It specifies CASSQQPSGRAQHEQFF. This chain uses TRBV4-3 with TRBJ2-1, with TRBD2 matching 12 bases. Germline-derived CDR1 and CDR2 are LGHNA and YSLEER. V lost 2 bases and J lost 8; bases outside the gene matches: 10. The CDR3 has 17 amino acids.

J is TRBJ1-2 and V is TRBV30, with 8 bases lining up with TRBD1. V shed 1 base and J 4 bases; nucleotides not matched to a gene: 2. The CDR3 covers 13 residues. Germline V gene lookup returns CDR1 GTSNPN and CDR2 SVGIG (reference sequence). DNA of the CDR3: TGTGCCTGGAGTGGACAGGGGACCTATGGCTACACCTTC. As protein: CAWSGQGTYGYTF.

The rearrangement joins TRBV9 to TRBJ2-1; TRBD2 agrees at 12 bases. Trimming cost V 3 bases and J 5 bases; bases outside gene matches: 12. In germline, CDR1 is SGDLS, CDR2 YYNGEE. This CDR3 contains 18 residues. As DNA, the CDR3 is TGTGCCAGCAGCGCGAGGAGGCTGCGACTAGCGGGAGACAATGAGCAGTTCTTC. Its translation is CASSARRLRLAGDNEQFF.

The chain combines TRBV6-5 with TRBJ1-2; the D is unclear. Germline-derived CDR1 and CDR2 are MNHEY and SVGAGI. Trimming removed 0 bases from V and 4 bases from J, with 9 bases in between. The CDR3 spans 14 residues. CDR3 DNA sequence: TGTGCCAGCAGTTACTCGAGCGGGGTCTATGGCTACACCTTC. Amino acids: CASSYSSGVYGYTF.